The sequence of this T cell receptor beta chain was determined in a study of spatial heterogeneity in lung cancer. The overall study: Untreated early-stage non-small cell lung cancer patients, roughly 72 in total, were the donors. At a median of around 23 months after resection, follow-up PBMC samples were sequenced when available.

Time point described: blood at routine non-recurrence follow-up after resection. No cell sorting; template was whole RNA from tumor, lung tissue or PBMC. This clonotype occurred many times. The antigen remains undetermined. CDR3 length: 14 amino acids. Germline CDR1 is MNHNS and CDR2 is SASEGT. V gave up 6 bases and J gave up 4 bases; unmatched junction bases: 6. Findings of the study overall: Ubiquitous expanded tumor TCRs appeared in blood more at resection than follow-up.

TCRdb itself ran the 5' RACE reads through MiXCR, one entry per CDR3 protein. Of 35,000 to 45,000 distinct CDR3 sequences listed, around 7.6% are singletons. This TCR was recovered from a male donor with early-stage non-small cell lung cancer. This rearrangement joins TRBV6-1 to TRBJ2-3; 8 nucleotides match TRBD1. The source was PBMCs, collected at follow-up. Written as DNA, the CDR3 is TGTGCCAGCAGCTATGGACAGGGAGCAGATACGCAGTATTTT. This encodes CASSYGQGADTQYF.